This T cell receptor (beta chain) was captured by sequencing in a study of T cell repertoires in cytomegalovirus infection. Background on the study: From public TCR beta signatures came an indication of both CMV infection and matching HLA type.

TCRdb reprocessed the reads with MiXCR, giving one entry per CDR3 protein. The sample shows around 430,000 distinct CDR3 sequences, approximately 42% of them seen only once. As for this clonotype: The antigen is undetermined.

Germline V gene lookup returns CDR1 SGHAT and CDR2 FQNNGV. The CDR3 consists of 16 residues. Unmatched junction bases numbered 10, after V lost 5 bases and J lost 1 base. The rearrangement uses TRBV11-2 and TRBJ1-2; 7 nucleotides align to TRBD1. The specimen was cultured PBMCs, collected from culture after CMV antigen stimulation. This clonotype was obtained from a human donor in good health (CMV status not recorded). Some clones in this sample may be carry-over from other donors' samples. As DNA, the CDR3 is TGTGCCAGCAGCCAAACCCCGGGACAGCTTAACTATGGCTACACCTTC. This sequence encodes CASSQTPGQLNYGYTF.